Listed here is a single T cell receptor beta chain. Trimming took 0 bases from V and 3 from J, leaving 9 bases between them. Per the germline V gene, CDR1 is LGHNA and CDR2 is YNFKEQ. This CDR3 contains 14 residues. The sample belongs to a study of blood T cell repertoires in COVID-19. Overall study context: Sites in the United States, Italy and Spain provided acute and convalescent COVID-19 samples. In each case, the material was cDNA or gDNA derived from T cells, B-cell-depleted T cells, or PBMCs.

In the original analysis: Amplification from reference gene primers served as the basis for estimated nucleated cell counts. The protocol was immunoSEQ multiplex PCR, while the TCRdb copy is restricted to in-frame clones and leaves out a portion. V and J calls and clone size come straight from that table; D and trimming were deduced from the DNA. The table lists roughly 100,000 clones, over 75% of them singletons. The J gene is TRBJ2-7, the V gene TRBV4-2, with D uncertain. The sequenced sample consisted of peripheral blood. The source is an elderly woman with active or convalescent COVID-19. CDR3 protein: CASSQDLADYEQYF. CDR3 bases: TGTGCCAGCAGCCAAGATCTGGCAGACTACGAGCAGTACTTC.